These 10 T cell receptor beta chains were all obtained from the same sample, sequenced in a study of blood T cell repertoires in COVID-19 (dated by TCRdb to the early 2020s). Libraries came from the immunoSEQ multiplex PCR assay. The table comes from immuneACCESS by way of TCRdb, which keeps in-frame sequences with V and J called. Part of the clones is missing from these tables; in studies checked, under half for an unresolved V gene and the rest for unknown reasons. The sample includes some 140,000 clones, with approximately 81% observed a single time. The ten largest account for over 7.5% of the sample. Sequencing was done on a sample of peripheral blood. All receptors derive from a woman aged 60-70 years with active or convalescent COVID-19.

The chain couples TRBV11-2 to TRBJ2-1; 13 bases fit TRBD2. Trimming cost V 4 bases and J 9 bases; bases outside gene matches: 12. The CDR3 contains 17 residues. The germline gives CDR1 SGHAT, CDR2 FQNNGV. CDR3 nucleotide sequence: TGTGCCAGCAGCTGGGGGGGACTAGCGGGGAGATCCGGTGAGCAGTTCTTC. Its translation is CASSWGGLAGRSGEQFF. Drawing the rest from reference TRBV11-2 and TRBJ2-1, the complete variable domain is EAGVAQSPRYKIIEKRQSVAFWCNPISGHATLYWYQQILGQGPKLLIQFQNNGVVDDSQLPKDRFSAERLKGVDSTLKIQPAKLEDSAVYLCASSWGGLAGRSGEQFFGPGTRLTVL.

J is TRBJ2-5 and V is TRBV6-2 or TRBV6-3, with D maybe TRBD1 (6 bases). The CDR3 contains 14 residues. V was cut by 5 bases and J by 0 bases, with 10 bases left in between. CDR1 is MNHEY and CDR2 is SVGEGT in the germline V gene. For the CDR3, the DNA is TGTGCCAGCAGTCTCGGGACATACCAAGAGACCCAGTACTTC. Encoded protein: CASSLGTYQETQYF.

This chain connects TRBV30 to TRBJ2-1; D not certain. The CDR3 extends over 11 amino acids. V was clipped by 5 bases and J by 5 bases, with 7 bases between them. The germline gives CDR1 GTSNPN, CDR2 SVGIG (reference sequence). The CDR3: CAWSQNNEQFF. CDR3 nucleotides: TGTGCCTGGTCCCAGAACAATGAGCAGTTCTTC.

In its sample, this clone was seen many times. V is TRBV19 and J is TRBJ1-1; no clear D gene. CDR1 and CDR2 (germline): LNHDA, SQIVND (reference sequence). The CDR3 covers 18 residues. V lost 2 bases to trimming and J lost 0 bases, with 19 bases between them. The CDR3: CASSILRELRGMNTEAFF. CDR3 nucleotides: TGTGCCAGTAGTATATTACGGGAACTACGCGGGATGAACACTGAAGCTTTCTTT.

This chain links TRBV7-3 with TRBJ2-3, with TRBD2 matching 10 bases. The CDR3 spans 15 residues. With 1 base clipped from V and 4 bases from J, the junction kept 2 bases outside the gene matches. Germline V CDR1 and CDR2: SGHTA, FQGTGA. The CDR3 DNA reads as TGTGCCAGCAGCTTAAGCCTAGCGGGGGCAGATACGCAGTATTTT. Translating it yields CASSLSLAGADTQYF. The complete variable domain, with remaining parts taken from reference TRBV7-3 and TRBJ2-3, reads GAGVSQTPSNKVTEKGKYVELRCDPISGHTALYWYRQSLGQGPEFLIYFQGTGAADDSGLPNDRFFAVRPEGSVSTLKIQRTERGDSAVYLCASSLSLAGADTQYFGPGTRLTVL.

V gene TRBV6-2 or TRBV6-3 combines with J gene TRBJ2-1, with TRBD2 matching over 8 bases. J was trimmed by 7 bases and V by 6 bases; bases with no gene match: 14. Germline CDR1 reads MNHEY; CDR2 reads SVGEGT. The CDR3 totals 16 residues. In nucleotides, the CDR3 is TGTGCCAGCAGCGGACTGCTCAGCGGGAGACGGAATGAGCAGTTCTTC. Encoded protein: CASSGLLSGRRNEQFF.

This clone was detected ten times or more. The rearrangement links TRBV7-2 to TRBJ2-3, with 11 bases matching TRBD1. Germline values: CDR1 SGHTA, CDR2 FQGNSA. This CDR3 is built from 15 residues. After removal of 5 bases from V and 3 bases from J, the junction contained 4 bases not matched to a gene. CDR3: CASSQGQGVTDTQYF. In nucleotides, the CDR3 is TGTGCCAGCAGCCAGGGACAGGGGGTGACAGATACGCAGTATTTT.

This clone was observed a few times. The rearrangement joins TRBV2 to TRBJ1-6; D is possibly TRBD1 (5 bases). The germline CDR1 and CDR2 sequences are SNHLY and FYNNEI. The ends were cut back, 4 bases at V and 10 bases at J, with 14 bases in the middle. The CDR3 is 14 residues long. CDR3 bases: TGTGCCAGCAGTGTCCCAGGGTTGAACTCACCCCTCCACTTT. Protein product: CASSVPGLNSPLHF.

This clone was detected once. V and J are TRBV7-2 and TRBJ1-2; D perhaps matches TRBD1 (5 bases). The CDR3 is 14 amino acids. Per the germline V gene, CDR1 is SGHTA and CDR2 is FQGNSA. V lost 1 base and J 8 bases, leaving 14 bases between the germline ends. The CDR3 DNA sequence: TGTGCCAGCAGCTTAGACGCAGGGTTAAGGGGCTACACCTTC. Translating gives CASSLDAGLRGYTF. The full variable domain, in which reference TRBV7-2 and TRBJ1-2 provide the parts outside the CDR3, is GAGVSQSPSNKVTEKGKDVELRCDPISGHTALYWYRQSLGQGLEFLIYFQGNSAPDKSGLPSDRFSAERTGGSVSTLTIQRTQQEDSAVYLCASSLDAGLRGYTFGSGTRLTVV.

The J gene is TRBJ2-3, the V gene TRBV6-5; the match to TRBD2 covers 7 bases. CDR1 and CDR2 from the germline V gene are MNHEY and SVGAGI. The CDR3 has 14 amino acids. After removal of 3 bases from V and 7 bases from J, the junction contained 7 bases not matched to a gene. The CDR3 protein is CASSYWGGENTQYF. CDR3 nucleotide sequence: TGTGCCAGCAGTTATTGGGGGGGGGAGAATACGCAGTATTTT.